This TCR beta chain originates from a study of Ad26.COV2.S vaccination and SARS-CoV-2 variants. This clone was seen only once. The identical CDR3 is also encoded by other nucleotide sequences in the sample. Some clones are missing from TCRdb's copy, which holds only in-frame ones; the method was immunoSEQ multiplex PCR. The sample contains just over 350,000 clones, roughly nine tenths of which appear only once. This TCR derives from a human donor who had recovered from COVID-19. The sample in question was peripheral blood, obtained after recovery from COVID-19.

CDR3 amino acids: CASSYADRSYEQYF. The CDR3 nucleotides are TGTGCCAGCAGTTACGCGGACAGATCCTACGAGCAGTACTTC. The chain has TRBV6-5 and TRBJ2-7; D is possibly TRBD1 (6 bases). The CDR3 consists of 14 residues. Trimming cost V 2 bases and J 1 base, with 9 bases left between them. CDR1 is MNHEY and CDR2 is SVGAGI in the germline V gene.